The source of this T cell receptor beta chain is a study of control samples from healthy donors and cancer patients. The CDR3 runs to 13 residues. Trimming took 4 bases from V and 7 from J, leaving 12 bases between them. Germline V gene sequence: CDR1 SGHDT, CDR2 YYEEEE. Libraries were prepared by immunoSEQ multiplex PCR; TCRdb keeps only in-frame clonotypes and omits some of them. Found here are approximately 150,000 clones, roughly nine tenths of them singletons; the top ten hold 5.5% to 9%. The clonotype originates from a man aged 18 to 30 in good health. The J gene is TRBJ2-4, the V gene TRBV5-6; D gene ambiguous. The sequencing sample was made of blood. For the CDR3, the DNA is TGTGCCAGCAGCCTTTGGGCCCGCAACATTCAGTACTTC. Translating gives CASSLWARNIQYF.